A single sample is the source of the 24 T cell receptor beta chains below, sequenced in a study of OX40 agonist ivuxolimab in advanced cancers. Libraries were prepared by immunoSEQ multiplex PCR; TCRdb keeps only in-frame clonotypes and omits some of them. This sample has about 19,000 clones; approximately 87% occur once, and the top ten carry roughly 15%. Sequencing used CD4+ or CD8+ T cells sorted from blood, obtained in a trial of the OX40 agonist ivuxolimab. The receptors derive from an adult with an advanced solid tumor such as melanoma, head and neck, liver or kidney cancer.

CDR3: CASSLGGPETNEKLFF. The CDR3 nucleotides are TGCGCCAGCAGCTTGGGGGGCCCTGAGACTAATGAAAAACTGTTTTTT. The J gene is TRBJ1-4, the V gene TRBV5-1, with TRBD1 as a possible D gene (5 bases). Germline CDR1 SGHRS, CDR2 YFSETQ. V lost 0 bases and J lost 2, with 11 bases in between. The CDR3 extends over 16 amino acids.

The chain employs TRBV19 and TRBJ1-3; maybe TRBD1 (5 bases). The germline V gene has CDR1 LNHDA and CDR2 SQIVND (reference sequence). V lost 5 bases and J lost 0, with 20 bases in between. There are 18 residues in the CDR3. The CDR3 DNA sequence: TGTGCCAGTAGTCGAGACGGGACTCCGAAACTCTCTGGAAACACCATATATTTT. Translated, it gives CASSRDGTPKLSGNTIYF.

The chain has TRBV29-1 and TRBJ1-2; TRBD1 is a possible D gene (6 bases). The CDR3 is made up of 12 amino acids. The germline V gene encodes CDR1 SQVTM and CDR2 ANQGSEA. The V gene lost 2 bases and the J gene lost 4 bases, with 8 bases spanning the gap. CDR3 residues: CSVEQGSYGYTF. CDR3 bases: TGCAGCGTTGAACAGGGGTCCTATGGCTACACCTTC.

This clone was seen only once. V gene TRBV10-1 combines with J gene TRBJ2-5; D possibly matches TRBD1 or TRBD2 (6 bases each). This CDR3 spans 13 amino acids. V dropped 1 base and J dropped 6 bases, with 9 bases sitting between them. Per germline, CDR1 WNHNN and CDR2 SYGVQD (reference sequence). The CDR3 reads CASSEWGAQTQYF. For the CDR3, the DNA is TGCGCCAGCAGTGAGTGGGGGGCGCAGACCCAGTACTTC.

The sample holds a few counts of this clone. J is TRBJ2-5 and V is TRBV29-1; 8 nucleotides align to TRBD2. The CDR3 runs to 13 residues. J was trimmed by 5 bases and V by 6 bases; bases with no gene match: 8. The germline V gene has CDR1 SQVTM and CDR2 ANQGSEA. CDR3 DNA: TGCAGCGTGCGAGCGGGAGTAGGGGAGACCCAGTACTTC. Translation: CSVRAGVGETQYF.

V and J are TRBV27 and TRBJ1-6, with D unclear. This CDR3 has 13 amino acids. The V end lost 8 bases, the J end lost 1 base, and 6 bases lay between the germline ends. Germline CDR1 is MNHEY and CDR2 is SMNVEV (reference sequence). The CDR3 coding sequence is TGTGCCAGCGGTTCATCCTATAATTCACCCCTCCACTTT. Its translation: CASGSSYNSPLHF.

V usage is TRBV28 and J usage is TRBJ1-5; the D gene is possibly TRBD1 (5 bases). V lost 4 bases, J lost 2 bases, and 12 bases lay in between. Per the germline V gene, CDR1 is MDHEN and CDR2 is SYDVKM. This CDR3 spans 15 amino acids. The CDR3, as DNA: TGTGCCAGCAGTTACGGCGAGGGGCGCAATCAGCCCCAGCATTTT. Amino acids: CASSYGEGRNQPQHF.

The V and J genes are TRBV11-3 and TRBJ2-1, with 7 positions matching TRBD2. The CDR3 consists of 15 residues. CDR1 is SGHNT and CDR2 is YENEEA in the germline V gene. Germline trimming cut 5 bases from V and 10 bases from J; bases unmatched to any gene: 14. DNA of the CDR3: TGTGCCAGCAGCAGCAGGAGCGGGAAGGGAAGGGAGCAGTTCTTC. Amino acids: CASSSRSGKGREQFF. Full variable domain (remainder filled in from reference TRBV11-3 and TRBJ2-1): EAGVVQSPRYKIIEKKQPVAFWCNPISGHNTLYWYLQNLGQGPELLIRYENEEAVDDSQLPKDRFSAERLKGVDSTLKIQPAELGDSAVYLCASSSRSGKGREQFFGPGTRLTVL.

The CDR3, as DNA: TGCAGCGTTGTTACCGGGGAGGGAAGCAATGAGCAGTTCTTC. Residues: CSVVTGEGSNEQFF. The rearrangement uses TRBV29-1 and TRBJ2-1; TRBD2 aligns across 7 bases. After removal of 4 bases from V and 6 bases from J, the junction contained 9 bases not matched to a gene. CDR3 length equals 14 residues. CDR1 and CDR2 (germline): SQVTM, ANQGSEA.

CDR3 DNA sequence: TGCGCCAGCAGCGCGGAACCCAGGGTTGGATACTACGAGCAGTACTTC. It yields the protein CASSAEPRVGYYEQYF. The V call is TRBV5-1, the J call TRBJ2-5, with D maybe TRBD1 (5 bases). The assigned J gene may be wrong: the sequence end matches TRBJ2-7 better. The CDR3 length is 16 residues. Germline CDR1 reads SGHRS; CDR2 reads YFSETQ.

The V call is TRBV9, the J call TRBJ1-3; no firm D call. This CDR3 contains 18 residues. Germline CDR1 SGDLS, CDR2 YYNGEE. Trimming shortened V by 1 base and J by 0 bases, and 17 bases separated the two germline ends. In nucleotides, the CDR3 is TGTGCCAGCAGCGTATTCTTAGGGTCTGGTAGCTCTGGAAACACCATATATTTT. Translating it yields CASSVFLGSGSSGNTIYF.

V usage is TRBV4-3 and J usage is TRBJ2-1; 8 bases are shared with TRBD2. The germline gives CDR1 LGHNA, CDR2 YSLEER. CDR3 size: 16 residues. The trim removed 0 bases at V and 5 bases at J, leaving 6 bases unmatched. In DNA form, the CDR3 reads TGCGCCAGCAGCCAAGATTCGGGGGGGCTTGACAATGAGCAGTTCTTC. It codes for CASSQDSGGLDNEQFF.

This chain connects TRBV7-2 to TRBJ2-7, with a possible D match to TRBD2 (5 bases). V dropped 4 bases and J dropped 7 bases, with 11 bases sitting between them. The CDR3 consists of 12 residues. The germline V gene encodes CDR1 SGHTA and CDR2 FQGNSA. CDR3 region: CASSYARREQYF. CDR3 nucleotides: TGTGCCAGCAGCTACGCCAGGAGGGAGCAGTACTTC.

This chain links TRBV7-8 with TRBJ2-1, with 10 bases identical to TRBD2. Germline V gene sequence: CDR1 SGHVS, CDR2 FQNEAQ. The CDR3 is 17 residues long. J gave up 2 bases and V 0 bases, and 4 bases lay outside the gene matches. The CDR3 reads CASSLALAGAPYNEQFF. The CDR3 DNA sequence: TGTGCCAGCAGCTTAGCGCTAGCGGGAGCTCCCTACAATGAGCAGTTCTTC.

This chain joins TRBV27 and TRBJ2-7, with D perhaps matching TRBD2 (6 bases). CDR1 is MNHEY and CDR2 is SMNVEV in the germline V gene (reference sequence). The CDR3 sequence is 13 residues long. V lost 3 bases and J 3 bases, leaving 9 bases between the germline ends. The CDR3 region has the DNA TGTGCCAGCAGTTTTGGGGGGATCTACGAGCAGTACTTC. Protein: CASSFGGIYEQYF.

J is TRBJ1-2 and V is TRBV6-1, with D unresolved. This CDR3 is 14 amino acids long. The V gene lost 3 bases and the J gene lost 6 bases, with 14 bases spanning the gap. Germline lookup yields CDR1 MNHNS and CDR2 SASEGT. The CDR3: CASSETARRNGYTF. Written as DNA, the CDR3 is TGTGCCAGCAGTGAGACGGCCAGGCGGAATGGCTACACCTTC.

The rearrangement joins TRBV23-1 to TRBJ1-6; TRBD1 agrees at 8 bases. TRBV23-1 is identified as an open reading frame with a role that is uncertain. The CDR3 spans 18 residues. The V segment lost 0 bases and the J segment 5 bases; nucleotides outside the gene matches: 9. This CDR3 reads CASSQSMLPDRDNSPLHF. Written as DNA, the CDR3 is TGCGCCAGCAGTCAATCAATGTTGCCGGACAGGGATAATTCACCCCTCCACTTT.

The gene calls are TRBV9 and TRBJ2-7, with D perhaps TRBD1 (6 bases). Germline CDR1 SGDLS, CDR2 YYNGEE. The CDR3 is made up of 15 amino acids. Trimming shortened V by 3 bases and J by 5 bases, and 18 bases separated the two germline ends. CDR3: CASSAGDTFPNEQYF. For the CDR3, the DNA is TGTGCCAGCAGCGCAGGGGACACCTTCCCCAACGAGCAGTACTTC.

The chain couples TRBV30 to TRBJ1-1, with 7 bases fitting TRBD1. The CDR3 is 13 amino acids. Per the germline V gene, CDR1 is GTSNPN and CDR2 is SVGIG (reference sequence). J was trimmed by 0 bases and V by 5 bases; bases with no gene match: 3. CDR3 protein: CAWGQALNTEAFF. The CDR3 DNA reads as TGTGCCTGGGGACAGGCCTTGAACACTGAAGCTTTCTTT.

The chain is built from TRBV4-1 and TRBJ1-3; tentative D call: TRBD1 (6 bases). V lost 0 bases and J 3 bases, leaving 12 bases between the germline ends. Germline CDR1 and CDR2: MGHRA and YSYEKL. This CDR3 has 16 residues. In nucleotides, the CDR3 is TGCGCCAGCAGCCAAGATGAGGGGGGCTTTGGAAACACCATATATTTT. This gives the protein CASSQDEGGFGNTIYF.

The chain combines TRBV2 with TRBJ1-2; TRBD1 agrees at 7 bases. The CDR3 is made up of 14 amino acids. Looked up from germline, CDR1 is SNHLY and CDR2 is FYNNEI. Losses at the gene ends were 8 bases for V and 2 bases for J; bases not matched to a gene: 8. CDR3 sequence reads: CASLLVQGNYGYTF. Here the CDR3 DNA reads TGTGCCAGCCTACTCGTACAGGGGAACTATGGCTACACCTTC.

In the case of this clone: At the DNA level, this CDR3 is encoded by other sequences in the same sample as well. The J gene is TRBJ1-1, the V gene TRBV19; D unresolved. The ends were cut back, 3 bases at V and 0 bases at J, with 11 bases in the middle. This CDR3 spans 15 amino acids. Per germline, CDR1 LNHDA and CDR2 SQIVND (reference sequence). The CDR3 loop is CASSIKGRLNTEAFF. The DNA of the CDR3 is TGTGCCAGTAGTATCAAAGGACGGCTGAACACTGAAGCTTTCTTT.

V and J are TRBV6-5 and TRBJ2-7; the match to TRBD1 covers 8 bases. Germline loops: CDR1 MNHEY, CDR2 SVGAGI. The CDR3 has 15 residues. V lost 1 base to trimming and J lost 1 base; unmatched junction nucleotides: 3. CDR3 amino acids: CASSYWDRLSYEQYF. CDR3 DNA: TGTGCCAGCAGTTACTGGGACAGGCTATCCTACGAGCAGTACTTC.

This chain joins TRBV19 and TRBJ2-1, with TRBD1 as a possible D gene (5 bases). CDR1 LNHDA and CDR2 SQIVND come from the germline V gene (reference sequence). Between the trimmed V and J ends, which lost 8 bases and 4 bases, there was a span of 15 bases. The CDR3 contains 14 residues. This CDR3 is CASSQGLRYNEQFF. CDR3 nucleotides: TGTGCCAGTTCTCAGGGCTTAAGGTACAATGAGCAGTTCTTC.